The clone carrying this T cell receptor beta chain was seen only a few times. As yet, its antigen is unknown. This entry belongs to a study of shared clonotypes between healthy human individuals. At the level of the study: Each donor had three CD4 naive, three CD4 memory, two CD8 naive and one CD8 memory plate. Study results and caveats: Only blood was sampled, and tissue TCR repertoires likely differ from blood ones. Limited genetic and exposure-history diversity came from having few donors.

As processed by the authors: Junction-only immunoSEQ sequences carried no quality scores, so filtering differed. The repertoire was sequenced with immunoSEQ multiplex PCR; TCRdb's copy has only in-frame clones and lacks some. V and J calls and clone size are as listed in that table; D and trimming were resolved from the DNA. Of a few hundred thousand clones detected, approximately 97% appear once; the ten largest clones hold around 0.06%. V gave up 5 bases and J gave up 6 bases, with 11 bases separating them. Per germline, CDR1 MDHEN and CDR2 SYDVKM. The CDR3 is 12 amino acids. The TCR comes from a woman aged 25-40 years in good health. The sample taken for sequencing was naive CD4+ T cells sorted from blood. Subset given: CD45RA+ positively selected. The chain couples TRBV28 to TRBJ2-7; D ambiguous. CDR3 sequence: CASSLGGAEQYF. The CDR3, as DNA: TGTGCCAGCAGTCTCGGTGGCGCCGAGCAGTACTTC.